These 21 T cell receptor beta chains came from one sample sequenced in a study of blood T cell repertoires in COVID-19. Sequencing used immunoSEQ multiplex PCR; TCRdb keeps in-frame clones, though not all of them. The repertoire has 200,000 or so clones, 80% to 90% of them found once; the top ten carry around 2%. The sample consisted of peripheral blood. The receptors were gathered from a man in his forties who had recovered from COVID-19.

V is TRBV6-4 and J is TRBJ2-6; D possibly corresponds to TRBD1 (5 bases). Germline V lookup: CDR1 MRHNA, CDR2 SNTAGT. The V gene lost 6 bases and the J gene lost 4 bases, with 10 bases spanning the gap. The length of the CDR3 is 14 residues. CDR3 amino acids: CASSSGLGANVLTF. CDR3 DNA: TGTGCCAGCAGCTCAGGGCTCGGGGCCAACGTCCTGACTTTC.

The chain recombines TRBV5-5 with TRBJ2-3, with no clear D. Germline V lookup: CDR1 SGHKS, CDR2 YYEKEE (reference sequence). The CDR3 extends over 14 amino acids. V was cut by 4 bases and J by 0 bases, with 9 bases left in between. The CDR3 spells CASSPFQSTDTQYF. The CDR3 DNA sequence: TGTGCCAGCAGCCCTTTCCAGAGCACAGATACGCAGTATTTT.

This chain links TRBV7-2 with TRBJ2-1, with TRBD1 as a possible D gene (6 bases). Germline-derived CDR1 and CDR2 are SGHTA and FQGNSA. The CDR3 is 13 residues long. CDR3 protein: CAGTPSSYNEQFF. The DNA for the CDR3 is TGTGCTGGGACACCTAGCTCCTACAATGAGCAGTTCTTC.

This clone came up a few times. The V and J genes are TRBV12-3 or TRBV12-4 and TRBJ1-1; D not certain. The CDR3 totals 11 residues. V lost 3 bases and J 8 bases, leaving 7 bases between the germline ends. DNA for the CDR3: TGTGCCAGCAGTTTCACGGGGGAAGCTTTCTTT. Translated, it gives CASSFTGEAFF.

This chain links TRBV6-5 with TRBJ1-1; 7 bases are a match to TRBD1. Per the germline V gene, CDR1 is MNHEY and CDR2 is SVGAGI. CDR3 length: 15 amino acids. Trimming took 2 bases from V and 6 from J; bases not matched to a gene: 9. This CDR3 is CASSYGWVRGAEAFF. The DNA of the CDR3 is TGTGCCAGCAGTTACGGTTGGGTCAGGGGGGCTGAAGCTTTCTTT.

The V gene is TRBV7-2, the J gene TRBJ2-7, with TRBD2 as a possible D gene (5 bases). This CDR3 spans 14 amino acids. Germline-derived CDR1 and CDR2 are SGHTA and FQGNSA. The germline V and J ends were trimmed by 0 bases and 2 bases, with 8 bases remaining between them. This CDR3 is CASSLASATYEQYF. The CDR3 DNA follows: TGTGCCAGCAGCTTAGCTAGCGCTACCTACGAGCAGTACTTC.

The gene calls are TRBV5-4 and TRBJ2-5, with TRBD2 matching over 7 bases. Germline CDR1 is SGHNT and CDR2 is YYREEE (reference sequence). This CDR3 is built from 15 residues. V lost 0 bases and J lost 4; bases outside the gene matches: 6. CDR3 amino acids: CASSLETSRGETQYF. The CDR3, as DNA: TGTGCCAGCAGCTTGGAGACTAGCCGGGGAGAGACCCAGTACTTC.

This chain joins TRBV7-9 and TRBJ2-7; 12 positions match TRBD2. Germline V gene data show CDR1 as SEHNR and CDR2 as FQNEAQ (reference sequence). J was trimmed by 3 bases and V by 5 bases; bases with no gene match: 5. The CDR3 contains 15 residues. The CDR3 DNA sequence: TGTGCCAGCAGCACCCGGACTAGCGGGAACTACGAGCAGTACTTC. Protein product: CASSTRTSGNYEQYF.

The rearrangement joins TRBV10-3 to TRBJ1-3; possibly TRBD1 for D (5 bases). This CDR3 region has 14 residues. Deletions cut 3 bases from V and 4 bases from J, with 10 bases between. Per germline, CDR1 ENHRY and CDR2 SYGVKD. CDR3 residues: CAISDPDTGNTIYF. The CDR3 DNA reads as TGTGCCATCAGTGACCCGGACACGGGAAACACCATATATTTT.

This rearrangement joins TRBV4-3 to TRBJ2-1; D is ambiguous. The CDR3 runs 15 residues. V lost 0 bases and J lost 12, with 18 bases in between. Per the germline V gene, CDR1 is LGHNA and CDR2 is YSLEER. DNA of the CDR3: TGCGCCAGCAGCCAAGACCCCACCCCAGGTGTCTCGCAGTTCTTC. Translated, it gives CASSQDPTPGVSQFF.

This chain connects TRBV7-2 to TRBJ1-2; TRBD1 aligns across 9 bases. The ends lost 5 bases at V and 3 bases at J; junction bases unmatched: 7. Germline V lookup: CDR1 SGHTA, CDR2 FQGNSA. The CDR3 loop spans 15 amino acids. The CDR3 sequence: CASSAYRGRDYGYTF. CDR3 sequence (DNA): TGTGCCAGCAGCGCATACAGGGGGCGGGACTATGGCTACACCTTC.

The rearrangement joins TRBV5-1 to TRBJ1-2; D perhaps matches TRBD1 (5 bases). The germline CDR1 and CDR2 sequences are SGHRS and YFSETQ. CDR3 length: 14 amino acids. V gave up 8 bases and J gave up 2 bases, with 16 bases separating them. Written as DNA, the CDR3 is TGCGCCAGTTCATCGGGGGGTTGGAACTATGGCTACACCTTC. This sequence encodes CASSSGGWNYGYTF.

V usage is TRBV4-3 and J usage is TRBJ2-7, with a weak D call TRBD2 (6 bases). Germline V gives CDR1 LGHNA, CDR2 YSLEER. The ends were cut back, 1 base at V and 3 bases at J, with 13 bases in the middle. The CDR3 consists of 15 residues. CDR3 protein: CASSQGPGANYEQYF. The CDR3 nucleotides are TGCGCCAGCAGCCAAGGCCCGGGAGCGAACTACGAGCAGTACTTC.

This chain connects TRBV5-1 to TRBJ2-2, with D possibly TRBD2 on 6 matching bases. CDR1 is SGHRS, CDR2 YFSETQ, per germline. This CDR3 region has 16 residues. V gave up 1 base and J gave up 0 bases, with 10 bases separating them. The CDR3 is CASSLTRGANTGELFF. CDR3 nucleotide sequence: TGCGCCAGCAGCTTGACGCGGGGCGCGAACACCGGGGAGCTGTTTTTT.

This clone was observed a few times. This chain links TRBV27 with TRBJ1-6, with a weak D call TRBD1 (5 bases). Germline V lookup: CDR1 MNHEY, CDR2 SMNVEV (reference sequence). This CDR3 is built from 14 residues. Trimming removed 6 bases at V and 3 bases at J, with 9 bases between. The CDR3 DNA follows: TGTGCCAGCAGGGATCAGGGCTATAATTCACCCCTCCACTTT. Its protein is CASRDQGYNSPLHF.

CDR3 nucleotide sequence: TGTGCCAGCTCCCAGGACAGGGGGGTAAGACAGCCCCAGCATTTT. Encoded protein: CASSQDRGVRQPQHF. The chain links TRBV18 to TRBJ1-5, with 10 bases aligning to TRBD1. The CDR3 is 15 residues long. V dropped 6 bases and J dropped 7; count of bases not matched to a gene: 9. CDR1 and CDR2 from the germline V gene are KGHSH and LQKENI. The complete variable domain, with remaining parts taken from reference TRBV18 and TRBJ1-5, reads NAGVMQNPRHLVRRRGQEARLRCSPMKGHSHVYWYRQLPEEGLKFMVYLQKENIIDESGMPKERFSAEFPKEGPSILRIQQVVRGDSAAYFCASSQDRGVRQPQHFGDGTRLSIL.

The chain is built from TRBV10-3 and TRBJ1-1; TRBD1 agrees at 8 bases. The germline CDR1 and CDR2 sequences are ENHRY and SYGVKD. V dropped 2 bases and J dropped 0; count of bases not matched to a gene: 8. The CDR3 is 17 residues long. The CDR3 sequence is CAISEGDRQVMNTEAFF. DNA of the CDR3: TGTGCCATCAGTGAGGGGGACAGGCAAGTCATGAACACTGAAGCTTTCTTT.

The rearrangement joins TRBV27 to TRBJ2-6, with D perhaps matching TRBD2 (6 bases). The germline V and J ends were trimmed by 7 bases and 0 bases, with 13 bases remaining between them. The CDR3 length is 16 residues. The germline V gene has CDR1 MNHEY and CDR2 SMNVEV (reference sequence). The CDR3 sequence: CASKRAGVSGANVLTF. DNA of the CDR3: TGTGCCAGCAAGCGGGCGGGTGTCTCTGGGGCCAACGTCCTGACTTTC.

This clone was observed a handful of times. V is TRBV6-6 and J is TRBJ2-2, with 11 positions matching TRBD1. V shed 5 bases, J shed 1 base, and the junction held 12 bases outside the gene matches. There are 19 residues in the CDR3. Germline CDR1 reads MNHNY; CDR2 reads SVGAGI (reference sequence). CDR3 DNA: TGTGCCAGCAGTCGTGGTCGGACAGGGGGCGCTGGGAACACCGGGGAGCTGTTTTTT. Translation gives CASSRGRTGGAGNTGELFF.

This clone came up a few times. The chain carries TRBV6-2 or TRBV6-3 and TRBJ2-1, with 11 bases aligning to TRBD1. This CDR3 spans 18 amino acids. The germline CDR1 and CDR2 sequences are MNHEY and SVGEGT. The V gene end was trimmed by 4 bases and the J gene end by 3 bases; junction bases not matched to a gene: 11. As DNA, the CDR3 is TGTGCCAGCAGTTCCCCCTCTCCCGGGACAGGGGGCTACAATGAGCAGTTCTTC. Protein sequence: CASSSPSPGTGGYNEQFF.

The rearrangement joins TRBV2 to TRBJ2-5, with 9 bases lining up with TRBD2. This CDR3 spans 14 amino acids. Germline assignment: CDR1 SNHLY and CDR2 FYNNEI. V lost 7 bases to trimming and J lost 4 bases; unmatched junction nucleotides: 7. CDR3: CASKGREGGETQYF. CDR3 DNA sequence: TGTGCCAGCAAAGGGCGGGAGGGGGGAGAGACCCAGTACTTC.